Each of the 29 T cell receptor beta chains below was sequenced from the same sample in a study of monozygotic twins with cystic fibrosis. Clones were sequenced by immunoSEQ multiplex PCR, and TCRdb holds only the in-frame ones, with some missing. Of approximately 25,000 clones detected, under 95% appear once; the ten largest clones hold approximately 0.28%. The sequenced sample was blood. Receptors were obtained from a girl under 10 years old with cystic fibrosis.

This clone has a handful of counts. V is TRBV19 and J is TRBJ2-7, with 9 bases aligning to TRBD1. Per the germline V gene, CDR1 is LNHDA and CDR2 is SQIVND (reference sequence). CDR3 length equals 11 residues. The V and J ends lost 6 bases and 6 bases, in that order; junction bases with no gene match: 0. CDR3 sequence (DNA): TGTGCCAGTAGGACAGGGGGCGAGCAGTACTTC. As protein: CASRTGGEQYF.

The chain recombines TRBV7-8 with TRBJ2-5, with a tentative D call TRBD2 (5 bases). V gave up 0 bases and J gave up 0 bases, with 11 bases separating them. The germline V gene has CDR1 SGHVS and CDR2 FQNEAQ. The CDR3 extends over 16 amino acids. The CDR3 coding sequence is TGTGCCAGCAGCTTAGCTAGGACTTCGTACCAAGAGACCCAGTACTTC. Translated: CASSLARTSYQETQYF.

This sequence joins TRBV5-6 and TRBJ2-7, with 12 bases identical to TRBD1. V trimming: 3 bases; J trimming: 7 bases; junction bases outside the gene matches: 11. Germline V CDR1 and CDR2: SGHDT, YYEEEE. This CDR3 comprises 16 residues. CDR3 DNA: TGTGCCAGCAGCTGGACAACGGGACAGGGGGCGCATGAGCAGTACTTC. It encodes CASSWTTGQGAHEQYF.

The CDR3, as DNA: TGTGCCTGGACCCACGGAGGCAGGATGGGTGGCTACACCTTC. This encodes CAWTHGGRMGGYTF. The chain combines TRBV30 with TRBJ1-2; D is undetermined. The V end lost 4 bases, the J end lost 7 bases, and 19 bases lay between the germline ends. The CDR3 sequence is 14 residues long. Per the germline V gene, CDR1 is GTSNPN and CDR2 is SVGIG (reference sequence).

The chain is built from TRBV5-1 and TRBJ1-1, with D unclear. CDR1 and CDR2 (germline): SGHRS, YFSETQ. This CDR3 has 16 amino acids. The germline V and J ends were trimmed by 0 bases and 1 base, with 13 bases remaining between them. The chain's CDR3 is CASSLAGEIQNTEAFF. The CDR3 bases are TGCGCCAGCAGCTTGGCCGGCGAGATACAGAACACTGAAGCTTTCTTT.

This chain joins TRBV2 and TRBJ2-7; perhaps TRBD2 as D (5 bases). V dropped 7 bases and J dropped 3 bases, with 10 bases sitting between them. The CDR3 loop spans 12 amino acids. CDR1 and CDR2 (germline): SNHLY, FYNNEI. The CDR3 bases are TGTGCCAGCAAGGGAGCCTTCTACGAGCAGTACTTC. Protein sequence: CASKGAFYEQYF.

The chain combines TRBV7-9 with TRBJ1-4; D is unclear. CDR1 and CDR2 from the germline V gene are SEHNR and FQNEAQ (reference sequence). The CDR3 spans 13 residues. V was cut by 1 base and J by 5 bases, with 5 bases left in between. The CDR3 is CASSLEVNEKLFF. In DNA form, the CDR3 reads TGTGCCAGCAGCTTAGAGGTCAATGAAAAACTGTTTTTT.

The rearrangement uses TRBV7-9 and TRBJ2-3, with a tentative D call TRBD1 (6 bases). This CDR3 region has 15 residues. V lost 1 base to trimming and J lost 5 bases, with 13 bases between them. The germline V gene has CDR1 SEHNR and CDR2 FQNEAQ (reference sequence). The CDR3 sequence: CASSLVPGAVDTQYF. The DNA for the CDR3 is TGTGCCAGCAGCTTAGTGCCAGGGGCAGTAGATACGCAGTATTTT.

The chain links TRBV6-6 to TRBJ1-5, with 9 nucleotides matching TRBD1. Germline values: CDR1 MNHNY, CDR2 SVGAGI (reference sequence). V lost 7 bases and J lost 6; bases outside the gene matches: 4. The CDR3 extends over 13 amino acids. The CDR3 is CASTRQGGQPQHF. The DNA for the CDR3 is TGTGCCAGCACCCGACAGGGGGGTCAGCCCCAGCATTTT.

The chain employs TRBV9 and TRBJ1-1; weak D call: TRBD1 (5 bases). Looked up from germline, CDR1 is SGDLS and CDR2 is YYNGEE. The V end lost 2 bases, the J end lost 1 base, and 21 bases lay between the germline ends. The CDR3 has 18 amino acids. The CDR3 coding sequence is TGTGCCAGCAGCGTCGACGTAACAGGCGAAGTGGGGAACACTGAAGCTTTCTTT. Residues: CASSVDVTGEVGNTEAFF.

The chain uses TRBV15 and TRBJ2-7, with 11 bases that match TRBD1. Per the germline V gene, CDR1 is LNHNV and CDR2 is YYDKDF (reference sequence). Trimming took 5 bases from V and 6 from J; bases not matched to a gene: 6. This CDR3 is 14 amino acids long. The CDR3 reads CATSLGQGAREQYF. CDR3 coding DNA: TGTGCCACCAGCCTTGGACAGGGGGCCCGCGAGCAGTACTTC.

The V gene is TRBV30, the J gene TRBJ2-1; 9 bases are shared with TRBD2. The V segment lost 4 bases and the J segment 4 bases; nucleotides outside the gene matches: 8. The length of the CDR3 is 15 residues. Germline V gene sequence: CDR1 GTSNPN, CDR2 SVGIG (reference sequence). CDR3 nucleotide sequence: TGTGCCTGGACCCCAAGCGGGGGGCCTTACAATGAGCAGTTCTTC. Protein product: CAWTPSGGPYNEQFF.

V gene TRBV10-3 combines with J gene TRBJ1-2; possible D gene TRBD1, 6 bases. Per germline, CDR1 ENHRY and CDR2 SYGVKD. Deletions cut 1 base from V and 4 bases from J, with 10 bases between. The CDR3 is 14 amino acids. DNA for the CDR3: TGTGCCATCAGTGAGTATCAGGGGATCTATGGCTACACCTTC. Protein product: CAISEYQGIYGYTF.

V usage is TRBV2 and J usage is TRBJ1-2, with TRBD1 as a possible D gene (6 bases). The CDR3 length is 14 residues. Germline V CDR1 and CDR2: SNHLY, FYNNEI. V lost 6 bases and J 2 bases, leaving 13 bases between the germline ends. CDR3 nucleotide sequence: TGTGCCAGCAGGGATACAGGGCTCAACTATGGCTACACCTTC. Its translation: CASRDTGLNYGYTF. Based on the CDR3 plus reference TRBV2 and TRBJ1-2, the full variable domain is EPEVTQTPSHQVTQMGQEVILRCVPISNHLYFYWYRQILGQKVEFLVSFYNNEISEKSEIFDDQFSVERPDGSNFTLKIRSTKLEDSAMYFCASRDTGLNYGYTFGSGTRLTVV.

The chain combines TRBV6-5 with TRBJ1-1; D may be TRBD1 (6 bases). The V and J ends lost 6 bases and 4 bases respectively, with 15 bases between them. This CDR3 contains 14 residues. Germline CDR1 MNHEY, CDR2 SVGAGI. DNA of the CDR3: TGTGCCAGCAGATACAGGGTCGGAGGCACTGAAGCTTTCTTT. Translation gives CASRYRVGGTEAFF.

V is TRBV20-1 and J is TRBJ2-5; no firm D call. The germline gives CDR1 DFQATT, CDR2 SNEGSKA (reference sequence). The CDR3 is 11 amino acids. The V and J ends lost 3 bases and 6 bases respectively, with 8 bases between them. This chain's CDR3 is CSASDTKTQYF. The CDR3 nucleotides are TGCAGTGCTAGCGATACGAAGACCCAGTACTTC.

This clone was detected a few times. This chain joins TRBV7-6 and TRBJ1-1, with no clear D. The CDR3 consists of 13 residues. Germline CDR1 and CDR2: SGHVS and FNYEAQ. The V gene lost 4 bases and the J gene lost 8 bases, with 14 bases spanning the gap. This chain's CDR3 is CASSSHPGGEAFF. The CDR3 DNA is TGTGCCAGCAGCTCCCACCCGGGCGGGGAAGCTTTCTTT.

The rearrangement joins TRBV5-4 to TRBJ1-2, with 10 bases lining up with TRBD1. V lost 4 bases and J lost 7; bases outside the gene matches: 7. The CDR3 runs to 14 residues. Germline assignment: CDR1 SGHNT and CDR2 YYREEE (reference sequence). The CDR3 loop reads CASSTWTGGGGYTF. DNA of the CDR3: TGTGCCAGCAGCACGTGGACAGGGGGAGGTGGCTACACCTTC.

The rearrangement uses TRBV7-8 and TRBJ2-1, with TRBD2 identical over 12 bases. The CDR3 has 16 amino acids. CDR1 and CDR2 (germline): SGHVS, FQNEAQ. The trim removed 0 bases at V and 4 bases at J, leaving 1 base unmatched. CDR3 DNA sequence: TGTGCCAGCAGCTTAGCGACTAGCGGGGGATACAATGAGCAGTTCTTC. Protein: CASSLATSGGYNEQFF.

This chain links TRBV7-9 with TRBJ2-1; D is undetermined. There are 11 residues in the CDR3. Deletions cut 3 bases from V and 7 bases from J, with 4 bases between. The V gene's germline CDR1 is SEHNR and CDR2 FQNEAQ (reference sequence). The CDR3: CASSLTNEQFF. The DNA for the CDR3 is TGTGCCAGCAGCTTGACAAATGAGCAGTTCTTC. The full variable domain, its missing parts supplied by reference TRBV7-9 and TRBJ2-1, is DTGVSQNPRHKITKRGQNVTFRCDPISEHNRLYWYRQTLGQGPEFLTYFQNEAQLEKSRLLSDRFSAERPKGSFSTLEIQRTEQGDSAMYLCASSLTNEQFFGPGTRLTVL.

V and J are TRBV18 and TRBJ2-1; D unclear. V was trimmed by 6 bases and J by 9 bases, leaving 15 bases between them. The CDR3 is 13 amino acids. In germline, CDR1 is KGHSH, CDR2 LQKENI. CDR3 residues: CASSSREVGEQFF. The DNA for the CDR3 is TGTGCCAGCTCCTCAAGGGAAGTTGGTGAGCAGTTCTTC.

This chain uses TRBV11-2 with TRBJ1-1, with D unresolved. This CDR3 region has 12 residues. Germline V gene sequence: CDR1 SGHAT, CDR2 FQNNGV. Trimming left V 1 base short and J 5 bases short, with 5 bases between. CDR3 amino acids: CASSLGFTEAFF. The CDR3 DNA reads as TGTGCCAGCAGCTTAGGATTTACTGAAGCTTTCTTT.

The V call is TRBV11-2, the J call TRBJ1-3, with D hard to call. The CDR3 consists of 15 residues. The V gene's germline CDR1 is SGHAT and CDR2 FQNNGV. The V end lost 3 bases, the J end lost 0 bases, and 9 bases lay between the germline ends. CDR3 coding DNA: TGTGCCAGCAGCTTCCGGCTGAGCTCTGGAAACACCATATATTTT. This translates into CASSFRLSSGNTIYF.

V is TRBV9 and J is TRBJ1-3; weak D call: TRBD1 (6 bases). Trimming cost V 0 bases and J 0 bases, with 10 bases left between them. Germline lookup yields CDR1 SGDLS and CDR2 YYNGEE. The CDR3 runs to 16 residues. CDR3 in amino acids: CASSVGGALSGNTIYF. In DNA, the CDR3 is TGTGCCAGCAGCGTAGGGGGGGCACTCTCTGGAAACACCATATATTTT.

The CDR3 is CASTQAIISGANVLTF. In nucleotides, the CDR3 is TGTGCCAGCACGCAGGCTATAATTTCTGGGGCCAACGTCCTGACTTTC. V usage is TRBV2 and J usage is TRBJ2-6; D is undetermined. Germline V gene data show CDR1 as SNHLY and CDR2 as FYNNEI. V lost 7 bases and J 1 base, leaving 14 bases between the germline ends. The CDR3 loop spans 16 amino acids.

This clone was counted a few times. The V gene is TRBV7-9, the J gene TRBJ1-3; D is undetermined. This CDR3 has 13 residues. Per germline, CDR1 SEHNR and CDR2 FQNEAQ (reference sequence). V was pared by 5 bases and J by 0 bases, with 5 bases between. The DNA of the CDR3 is TGTGCCAGCAGCCCCTACTCTGGAAACACCATATATTTT. Amino acid sequence: CASSPYSGNTIYF. Filled out from reference TRBV7-9 and TRBJ1-3, the complete variable domain reads DTGVSQNPRHKITKRGQNVTFRCDPISEHNRLYWYRQTLGQGPEFLTYFQNEAQLEKSRLLSDRFSAERPKGSFSTLEIQRTEQGDSAMYLCASSPYSGNTIYFGEGSWLTVV.

The chain joins TRBV29-1 to TRBJ2-3, with 7 bases fitting TRBD2. The CDR3 extends over 15 amino acids. Looked up from germline, CDR1 is SQVTM and CDR2 is ANQGSEA. The ends lost 1 base at V and 0 bases at J; junction bases unmatched: 4. CDR3 sequence: CSVEGEGISTDTQYF. CDR3 nucleotide sequence: TGCAGCGTTGAAGGGGAGGGGATAAGCACAGATACGCAGTATTTT.

V is TRBV9 and J is TRBJ2-1; 10 nucleotides align to TRBD2. The germline V gene has CDR1 SGDLS and CDR2 YYNGEE. This CDR3 has 20 residues. Trimming at V came to 0 bases and at J to 5 bases, leaving 17 bases not matched to a gene. The CDR3 DNA sequence: TGTGCCAGCAGCGTAGGTTTCGAGGGTATAGCGGGGGGATATGACAATGAGCAGTTCTTC. Protein product: CASSVGFEGIAGGYDNEQFF.

The chain joins TRBV11-3 to TRBJ2-3; D not certain. The CDR3 sequence is 11 residues long. Germline CDR1 reads SGHNT; CDR2 reads YENEEA. Between the trimmed V and J ends, which lost 1 base and 6 bases, there was a span of 2 bases. CDR3 loop: CASSLGDTQYF. CDR3 nucleotides: TGTGCCAGCAGCTTAGGGGATACGCAGTATTTT.